The 26 T cell receptor beta chains below were found in one sample sequenced in a study of shared clonotypes between healthy human individuals. Sequencing used immunoSEQ multiplex PCR; TCRdb keeps in-frame clones, though not all of them. The profile shows about 2 million clones, 85% to 95% of them singletons. The sequencing sample was made of naive CD4+ T cells sorted from blood. The sample's subset: CD45RA+ positively selected. The source of these receptors is a man between 18 and 29 years old in good health.

The J gene is TRBJ1-2, the V gene TRBV6-5, with 8 nucleotides matching TRBD1. The CDR3 sequence is 15 residues long. Unmatched junction bases numbered 8, after V lost 2 bases and J lost 6 bases. The germline gives CDR1 MNHEY, CDR2 SVGAGI. The CDR3 sequence is CASSYLTGARDGYTF. The CDR3 nucleotides read TGTGCCAGCAGTTACCTGACAGGGGCAAGAGATGGCTACACCTTC.

This clone was observed a single time. The chain carries TRBV6-6 and TRBJ2-3; no reliable D call. The CDR3 length is 11 residues. V was trimmed by 7 bases and J by 6 bases, leaving 8 bases between them. CDR1 and CDR2 (germline): MNHNY, SVGAGI (reference sequence). CDR3 region: CASTLRDTQYF. DNA of the CDR3: TGTGCCAGCACCTTAAGGGATACGCAGTATTTT.

V and J are TRBV5-1 and TRBJ1-3, with D maybe TRBD1 (6 bases). V lost 5 bases, J lost 2 bases, and 11 bases lay in between. The CDR3 sequence is 14 residues long. Germline assignment: CDR1 SGHRS and CDR2 YFSETQ. CDR3 protein: CASSQGSPGNTIYF. CDR3 DNA: TGCGCCAGCAGTCAGGGGAGTCCTGGAAACACCATATATTTT.

CDR3 in DNA: TGTGCCAGCTCACCAAGGGACAGCTTCAATCAGCCCCAGCATTTT. Its translation is CASSPRDSFNQPQHF. The chain employs TRBV18 and TRBJ1-5, with 7 nucleotides matching TRBD1. CDR1 KGHSH and CDR2 LQKENI come from the germline V gene. The CDR3 consists of 15 residues. V lost 2 bases to trimming and J lost 3 bases; unmatched junction nucleotides: 4.

The rearrangement joins TRBV6-1 to TRBJ2-3; D remains ambiguous. Trimming pared 3 bases from V and 1 base from J, leaving 14 bases between. There are 16 residues in the CDR3. The V gene's germline CDR1 is MNHNS and CDR2 SASEGT. The CDR3 sequence: CASSDRSRAGTDTQYF. In nucleotides, the CDR3 is TGTGCCAGCAGTGACAGGAGCCGAGCCGGCACAGATACGCAGTATTTT.

The chain joins TRBV7-2 to TRBJ1-5, with 8 bases identical to TRBD1. The length of the CDR3 is 15 residues. From germline, CDR1 is SGHTA and CDR2 FQGNSA. Trimming removed 2 bases from V and 4 bases from J; junction bases left unmatched: 4. CDR3 amino acids: CASSLRQGANQPQHF. In DNA, the CDR3 is TGTGCCAGCAGCTTAAGGCAGGGGGCAAATCAGCCCCAGCATTTT.

This chain connects TRBV12-5 to TRBJ1-3; no clear D. Germline assignment: CDR1 LGHNT and CDR2 FRNRAP. V lost 4 bases, J lost 9 bases, and 10 bases lay in between. This CDR3 has 12 amino acids. The CDR3 here is CASGSPPSTIYF. CDR3 DNA: TGTGCTAGTGGTTCCCCACCCAGCACCATATATTTT.

This chain uses TRBV7-3 with TRBJ2-3; D gene unclear. CDR3 length equals 13 residues. Germline-derived CDR1 and CDR2 are SGHTA and FQGTGA. Trimming shortened V by 5 bases and J by 6 bases, and 12 bases separated the two germline ends. CDR3 protein: CASSVSSLDTQYF. The CDR3 DNA reads as TGTGCCAGCAGCGTATCCTCTCTCGATACGCAGTATTTT.

This chain links TRBV6-6 with TRBJ1-1, with D unresolved. Trimming took 7 bases from V and 2 from J, leaving 11 bases between them. The CDR3 covers 13 residues. Germline CDR1 MNHNY, CDR2 SVGAGI (reference sequence). CDR3 in DNA: TGTGCCAGCATTCTACGGCAAAACACTGAAGCTTTCTTT. Residues: CASILRQNTEAFF.

This chain links TRBV5-4 with TRBJ2-7, with TRBD1 as a possible D gene (6 bases). V shed 0 bases and J shed 6 bases, with 16 bases lying between them. The CDR3 loop spans 15 amino acids. Germline V gives CDR1 SGHNT, CDR2 YYREEE (reference sequence). The CDR3 nucleotides are TGTGCCAGCAGCTTGGTCGGGCAGGGGTTCGGCGAGCAGTACTTC. Residues: CASSLVGQGFGEQYF.

The chain combines TRBV27 with TRBJ2-5; D possibly corresponds to TRBD2 (7 bases). The ends were cut back, 0 bases at V and 5 bases at J, with 13 bases in the middle. Germline-derived CDR1 and CDR2 are MNHEY and SMNVEV (reference sequence). The CDR3 covers 15 residues. CDR3 region: CASSLSGGLGETQYF. CDR3 bases: TGTGCCAGCAGTTTATCGGGGGGGCTCGGGGAGACCCAGTACTTC.

V and J are TRBV9 and TRBJ1-6; tentative D call: TRBD1 (5 bases). Germline lookup yields CDR1 SGDLS and CDR2 YYNGEE. Trimming shortened V by 3 bases and J by 0 bases, and 10 bases separated the two germline ends. CDR3 size: 16 residues. The chain's CDR3 is CASSGGVPSYNSPLHF. CDR3 nucleotide sequence: TGTGCCAGCAGCGGAGGGGTTCCCTCCTATAATTCACCCCTCCACTTT. The full variable domain, rest sourced from reference TRBV9 and TRBJ1-6, is DSGVTQTPKHLITATGQRVTLRCSPRSGDLSVYWYQQSLDQGLQFLIQYYNGEERAKGNILERFSAQQFPDLHSELNLSSLELGDSALYFCASSGGVPSYNSPLHFGNGTRLTVT.

The genes are TRBV20-1 and TRBJ2-3; D is uncertain. V lost 7 bases to trimming and J lost 1 base, with 6 bases between them. CDR3 size: 11 residues. CDR1 and CDR2 (germline): DFQATT, SNEGSKA (reference sequence). The CDR3 spells CSGLGTDTQYF. DNA of the CDR3: TGCAGTGGACTCGGCACAGATACGCAGTATTTT.

The CDR3 sequence: CASSYGLGHYEQYF. The CDR3 region has the DNA TGTGCCAGCAGTTACGGACTAGGACACTACGAGCAGTACTTC. The chain couples TRBV6-6 to TRBJ2-7; the match to TRBD2 covers 7 bases. V was pared by 2 bases and J by 3 bases, with 4 bases of the junction left unmatched. Germline assignment: CDR1 MNHNY and CDR2 SVGAGI (reference sequence). The CDR3 loop spans 14 amino acids.

The V gene is TRBV29-1, the J gene TRBJ2-5; D uncertain. Germline values: CDR1 SQVTM, CDR2 ANQGSEA. The CDR3 contains 13 residues. The ends were cut back, 6 bases at V and 2 bases at J, with 13 bases in the middle. In DNA, the CDR3 is TGCAGCGTCGAACCGTTCGGACAAGAGACCCAGTACTTC. Its protein is CSVEPFGQETQYF.

In DNA form, the CDR3 reads TGTGCCAGCAGCCCTGGGCGGGGGGCCTACAATGAGCAGTTCTTC. Protein sequence: CASSPGRGAYNEQFF. The chain uses TRBV7-2 and TRBJ2-1, with 8 bases that match TRBD2. The V gene end was trimmed by 5 bases and the J gene end by 2 bases; junction bases not matched to a gene: 5. The CDR3 loop spans 15 amino acids. CDR1 SGHTA and CDR2 FQGNSA come from the germline V gene.

The genes are TRBV14 and TRBJ2-1; 12 positions agree with TRBD1. With 8 bases clipped from V and 9 bases from J, the junction kept 26 bases outside the gene matches. This CDR3 is 20 amino acids long. The germline CDR1 and CDR2 sequences are SGHDN and FVKESK. The CDR3 DNA is TGTGCCAGCTCGACCGGGACAGGGGGCGCTTTAGGATATACAACGAGTGAGCAGTTCTTC. As protein: CASSTGTGGALGYTTSEQFF.

The V call is TRBV5-2, the J call TRBJ2-5; TRBD2 is the table's D call, not checked against the DNA. TRBV5-2 corresponds to a pseudogene. The CDR3 contains 15 residues. The CDR3 coding sequence is TGTGCCAGCAGCTTGGAGGCAGGCGTCGGGAAGACCCAGTACTTC. This translates into CASSLEAGVGKTQYF.

This clone has just one count. This chain links TRBV5-1 with TRBJ2-7, with TRBD2 matching 9 bases. This CDR3 has 14 residues. Germline V lookup: CDR1 SGHRS, CDR2 YFSETQ. After removal of 4 bases from V and 2 bases from J, the junction contained 4 bases not matched to a gene. CDR3 region: CASSVSGSTYEQYF. The DNA of the CDR3 is TGCGCCAGCAGCGTTAGCGGGAGTACCTACGAGCAGTACTTC.

The rearrangement joins TRBV15 to TRBJ2-4; 7 nucleotides match TRBD1. The CDR3 contains 18 residues. From germline, CDR1 is LNHNV and CDR2 YYDKDF (reference sequence). V dropped 3 bases and J dropped 0; count of bases not matched to a gene: 11. CDR3 sequence (DNA): TGTGCCACCAGCAGCACCCTAGACAGGGCCCTAGCCAAAAACATTCAGTACTTC. Protein: CATSSTLDRALAKNIQYF.

This sequence joins TRBV18 and TRBJ2-7; 10 nucleotides match TRBD2. The germline gives CDR1 KGHSH, CDR2 LQKENI. J was trimmed by 6 bases and V by 4 bases; bases with no gene match: 9. This CDR3 contains 15 residues. As DNA, the CDR3 is TGTGCCAGCTCACGAATCTCTAGCGGGAGTGCCGAGCAGTACTTC. It yields the protein CASSRISSGSAEQYF.

This chain uses TRBV6-5 with TRBJ2-5; the match to TRBD2 covers 7 bases. Germline V CDR1 and CDR2: MNHEY, SVGAGI. The CDR3 contains 14 residues. V lost 6 bases and J lost 2; bases outside the gene matches: 6. This CDR3 reads CASSQLALQETQYF. The DNA for the CDR3 is TGTGCCAGCAGCCAACTAGCGCTGCAAGAGACCCAGTACTTC.

The chain joins TRBV7-2 to TRBJ1-3, with 8 bases aligning to TRBD1. Germline V lookup: CDR1 SGHTA, CDR2 FQGNSA. The CDR3 length is 15 residues. V shed 4 bases and J 2 bases; nucleotides not matched to a gene: 4. The CDR3 DNA reads TGTGCCAGCAGCTCGACAGGGGCCCCTGGAAACACCATATATTTT. It specifies CASSSTGAPGNTIYF.

The rearrangement joins TRBV7-9 to TRBJ2-7; 7 positions match TRBD2. The germline CDR1 and CDR2 sequences are SEHNR and FQNEAQ (reference sequence). V was pared by 1 base and J by 6 bases, with 6 bases of the junction left unmatched. The CDR3 sequence is 14 residues long. CDR3 region: CASSLELGLSEQYF. The CDR3 nucleotides read TGTGCCAGCAGCTTAGAATTGGGACTATCCGAGCAGTACTTC.

V gene TRBV2 combines with J gene TRBJ2-1; TRBD1 agrees at 7 bases. J lost 2 bases, V lost 2 bases, and 3 bases had no gene match. In germline, CDR1 is SNHLY, CDR2 FYNNEI. The CDR3 has 15 residues. CDR3 in DNA: TGTGCCAGCAGTGAACAGACAGGGCCCTACAATGAGCAGTTCTTC. This sequence encodes CASSEQTGPYNEQFF.

This clone was picked up one time. The rearrangement links TRBV6-1 to TRBJ1-3; no clear D. The CDR3 consists of 13 residues. Germline lookup yields CDR1 MNHNS and CDR2 SASEGT. V was cut by 7 bases and J by 0 bases, with 7 bases left in between. Here the CDR3 DNA reads TGTGCCAGCATCGTACTCTCTGGAAACACCATATATTTT. Amino acid sequence: CASIVLSGNTIYF.